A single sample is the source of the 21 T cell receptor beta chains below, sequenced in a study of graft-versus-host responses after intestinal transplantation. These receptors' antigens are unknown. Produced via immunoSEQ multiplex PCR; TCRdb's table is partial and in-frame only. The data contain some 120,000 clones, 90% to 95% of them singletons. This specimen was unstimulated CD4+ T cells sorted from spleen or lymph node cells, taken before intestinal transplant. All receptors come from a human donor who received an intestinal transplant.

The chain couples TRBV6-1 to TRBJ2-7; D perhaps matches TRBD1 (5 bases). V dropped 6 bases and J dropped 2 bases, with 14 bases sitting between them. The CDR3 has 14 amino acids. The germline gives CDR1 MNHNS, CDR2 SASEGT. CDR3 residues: CASSPWGGPYEQYF. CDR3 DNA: TGTGCCAGCAGCCCCTGGGGCGGACCCTACGAGCAGTACTTC.

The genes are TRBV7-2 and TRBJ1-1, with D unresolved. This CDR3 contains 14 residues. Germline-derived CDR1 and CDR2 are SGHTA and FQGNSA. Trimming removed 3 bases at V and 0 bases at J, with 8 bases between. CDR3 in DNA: TGTGCCAGCAGCTTCGGGTTCATGAACACTGAAGCTTTCTTT. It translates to CASSFGFMNTEAFF.

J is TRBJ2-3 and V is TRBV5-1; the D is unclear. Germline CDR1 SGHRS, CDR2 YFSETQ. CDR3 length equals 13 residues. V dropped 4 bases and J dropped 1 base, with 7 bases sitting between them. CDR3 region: CASSESGTDTQYF. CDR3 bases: TGCGCCAGCAGCGAAAGTGGCACAGATACGCAGTATTTT. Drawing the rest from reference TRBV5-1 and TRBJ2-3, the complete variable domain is KAGVTQTPRYLIKTRGQQVTLSCSPISGHRSVSWYQQTPGQGLQFLFEYFSETQRNKGNFPGRFSGRQFSNSRSEMNVSTLELGDSALYLCASSESGTDTQYFGPGTRLTVL.

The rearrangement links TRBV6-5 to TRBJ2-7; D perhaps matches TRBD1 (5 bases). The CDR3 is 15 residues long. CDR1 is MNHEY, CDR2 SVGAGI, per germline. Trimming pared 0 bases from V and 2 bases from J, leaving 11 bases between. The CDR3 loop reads CASSYSAGYTYEQYF. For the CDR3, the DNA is TGTGCCAGCAGTTACTCGGCAGGGTATACCTACGAGCAGTACTTC.

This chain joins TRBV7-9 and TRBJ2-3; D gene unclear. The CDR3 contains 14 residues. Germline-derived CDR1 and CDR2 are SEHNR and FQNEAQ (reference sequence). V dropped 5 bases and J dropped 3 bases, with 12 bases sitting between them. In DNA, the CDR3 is TGTGCCAGCAGCCCCAATCTAGGAACAGATACGCAGTATTTT. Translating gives CASSPNLGTDTQYF.

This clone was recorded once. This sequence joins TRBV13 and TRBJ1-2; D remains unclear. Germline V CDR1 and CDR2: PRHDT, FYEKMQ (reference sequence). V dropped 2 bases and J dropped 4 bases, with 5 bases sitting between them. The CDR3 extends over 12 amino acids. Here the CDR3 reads CASSLTSYGYTF. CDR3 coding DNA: TGTGCCAGCAGCTTAACCAGCTATGGCTACACCTTC.

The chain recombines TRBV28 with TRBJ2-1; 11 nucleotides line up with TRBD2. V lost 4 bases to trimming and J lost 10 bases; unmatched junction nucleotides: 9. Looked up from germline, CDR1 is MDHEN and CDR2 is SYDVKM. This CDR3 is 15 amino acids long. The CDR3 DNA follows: TGTGCCAGCAGTTACAGTCTAGCGGGGGGCGGCGAGCAGTTCTTC. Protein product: CASSYSLAGGGEQFF.

The CDR3 DNA sequence: TGTGCCAGCAGCTCCGGGACAGGAGGCTACGAGCAGTACTTC. It encodes CASSSGTGGYEQYF. The chain is built from TRBV7-9 and TRBJ2-7; TRBD1 matches 8 bases. V was clipped by 4 bases and J by 3 bases; unmatched bases: 5. CDR3 length: 14 residues. CDR1 is SEHNR, CDR2 FQNEAQ, per germline (reference sequence). The whole variable domain, remainder taken from reference TRBV7-9 and TRBJ2-7, is DTGVSQNPRHKITKRGQNVTFRCDPISEHNRLYWYRQTLGQGPEFLTYFQNEAQLEKSRLLSDRFSAERPKGSFSTLEIQRTEQGDSAMYLCASSSGTGGYEQYFGPGTRLTVT.

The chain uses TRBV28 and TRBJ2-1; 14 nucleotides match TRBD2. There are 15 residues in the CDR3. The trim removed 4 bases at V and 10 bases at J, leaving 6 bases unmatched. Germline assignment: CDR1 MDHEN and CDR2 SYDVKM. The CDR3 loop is CASSSPGLAGDEQFF. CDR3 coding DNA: TGTGCCAGCAGTTCTCCGGGACTAGCGGGGGACGAGCAGTTCTTC.

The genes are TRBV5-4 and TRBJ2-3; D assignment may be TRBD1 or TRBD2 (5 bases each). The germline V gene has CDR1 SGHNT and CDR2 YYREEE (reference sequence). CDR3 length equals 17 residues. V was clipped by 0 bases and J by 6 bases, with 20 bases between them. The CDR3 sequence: CASSLDVIGGPEDTQYF. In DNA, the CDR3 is TGTGCCAGCAGCTTGGATGTTATTGGGGGACCGGAGGATACGCAGTATTTT.

CDR3 residues: CASSQERGTRDYEQYF. The DNA for the CDR3 is TGTGCCAGCAGCCAAGAGAGGGGGACTAGGGACTACGAGCAGTACTTC. The chain carries TRBV4-2 and TRBJ2-7; 8 nucleotides line up with TRBD2. The CDR3 spans 16 residues. V shed 0 bases and J 3 bases; nucleotides not matched to a gene: 7. Germline V lookup: CDR1 LGHNA, CDR2 YNFKEQ.

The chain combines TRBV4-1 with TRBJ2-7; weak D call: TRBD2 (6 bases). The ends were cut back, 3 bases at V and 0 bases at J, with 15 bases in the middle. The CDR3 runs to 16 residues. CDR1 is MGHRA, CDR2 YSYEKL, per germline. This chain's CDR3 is CASSQSGGSNSYEQYF. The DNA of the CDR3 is TGCGCCAGCAGCCAGAGTGGGGGGTCCAACTCCTACGAGCAGTACTTC.

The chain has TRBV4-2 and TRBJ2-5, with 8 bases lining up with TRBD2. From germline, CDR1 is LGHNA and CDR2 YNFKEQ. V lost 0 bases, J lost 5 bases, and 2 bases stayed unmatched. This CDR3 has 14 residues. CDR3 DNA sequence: TGTGCCAGCAGCCAAGAGGCGGGGGGCGAGACCCAGTACTTC. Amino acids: CASSQEAGGETQYF.

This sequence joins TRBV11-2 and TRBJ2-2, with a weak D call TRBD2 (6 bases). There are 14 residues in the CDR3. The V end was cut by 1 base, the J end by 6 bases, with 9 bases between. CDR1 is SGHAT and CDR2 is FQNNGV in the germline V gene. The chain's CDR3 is CASSLVGGAGELFF. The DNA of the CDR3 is TGTGCCAGCAGCTTAGTCGGCGGGGCCGGGGAGCTGTTTTTT. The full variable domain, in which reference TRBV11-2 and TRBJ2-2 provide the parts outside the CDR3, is EAGVAQSPRYKIIEKRQSVAFWCNPISGHATLYWYQQILGQGPKLLIQFQNNGVVDDSQLPKDRFSAERLKGVDSTLKIQPAKLEDSAVYLCASSLVGGAGELFFGEGSRLTVL.

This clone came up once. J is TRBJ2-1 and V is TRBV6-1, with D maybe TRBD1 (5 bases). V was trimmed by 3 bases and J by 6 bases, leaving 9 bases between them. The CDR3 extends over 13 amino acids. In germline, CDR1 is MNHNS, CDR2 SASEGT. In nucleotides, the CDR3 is TGTGCCAGCAGTGACAGGGTGGTCAATGAGCAGTTCTTC. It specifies CASSDRVVNEQFF.

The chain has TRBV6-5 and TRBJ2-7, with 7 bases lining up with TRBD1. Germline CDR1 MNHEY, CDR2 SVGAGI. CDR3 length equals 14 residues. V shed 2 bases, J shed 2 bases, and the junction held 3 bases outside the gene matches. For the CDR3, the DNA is TGTGCCAGCAGTTACCAGGGACAGACCTACGAGCAGTACTTC. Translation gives CASSYQGQTYEQYF.

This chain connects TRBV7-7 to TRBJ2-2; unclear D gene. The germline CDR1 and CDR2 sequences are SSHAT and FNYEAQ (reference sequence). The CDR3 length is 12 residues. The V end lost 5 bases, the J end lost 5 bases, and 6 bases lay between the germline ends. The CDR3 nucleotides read TGTGCCAGCAGCCATACTACCGGGGAGCTGTTTTTT. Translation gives CASSHTTGELFF.

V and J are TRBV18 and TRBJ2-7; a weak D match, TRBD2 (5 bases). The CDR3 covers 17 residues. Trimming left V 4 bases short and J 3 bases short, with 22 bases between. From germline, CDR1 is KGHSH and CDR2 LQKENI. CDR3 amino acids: CASSRGSSISSRYEQYF. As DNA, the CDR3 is TGTGCCAGCTCACGAGGGAGTAGCATAAGCTCCCGCTACGAGCAGTACTTC.

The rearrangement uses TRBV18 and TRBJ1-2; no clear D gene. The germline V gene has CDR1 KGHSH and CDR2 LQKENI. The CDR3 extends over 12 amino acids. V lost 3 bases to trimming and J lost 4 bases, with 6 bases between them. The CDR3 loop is CASSPGFYGYTF. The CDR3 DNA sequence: TGTGCCAGCTCACCGGGGTTCTATGGCTACACCTTC.

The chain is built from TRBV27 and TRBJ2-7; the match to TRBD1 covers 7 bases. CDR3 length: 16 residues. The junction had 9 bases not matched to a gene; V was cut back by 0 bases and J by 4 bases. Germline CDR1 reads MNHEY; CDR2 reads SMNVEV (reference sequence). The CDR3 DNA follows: TGTGCCAGCAGTTTATCGATGACAGGGATACAATACGAGCAGTACTTC. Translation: CASSLSMTGIQYEQYF.

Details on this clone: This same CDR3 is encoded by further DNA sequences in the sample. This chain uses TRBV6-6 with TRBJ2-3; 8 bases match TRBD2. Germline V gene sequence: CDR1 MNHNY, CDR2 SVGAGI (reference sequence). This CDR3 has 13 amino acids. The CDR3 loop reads CASHSGGTDTQYF. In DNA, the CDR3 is TGTGCTAGCCATAGCGGGGGCACAGATACGCAGTATTTT.